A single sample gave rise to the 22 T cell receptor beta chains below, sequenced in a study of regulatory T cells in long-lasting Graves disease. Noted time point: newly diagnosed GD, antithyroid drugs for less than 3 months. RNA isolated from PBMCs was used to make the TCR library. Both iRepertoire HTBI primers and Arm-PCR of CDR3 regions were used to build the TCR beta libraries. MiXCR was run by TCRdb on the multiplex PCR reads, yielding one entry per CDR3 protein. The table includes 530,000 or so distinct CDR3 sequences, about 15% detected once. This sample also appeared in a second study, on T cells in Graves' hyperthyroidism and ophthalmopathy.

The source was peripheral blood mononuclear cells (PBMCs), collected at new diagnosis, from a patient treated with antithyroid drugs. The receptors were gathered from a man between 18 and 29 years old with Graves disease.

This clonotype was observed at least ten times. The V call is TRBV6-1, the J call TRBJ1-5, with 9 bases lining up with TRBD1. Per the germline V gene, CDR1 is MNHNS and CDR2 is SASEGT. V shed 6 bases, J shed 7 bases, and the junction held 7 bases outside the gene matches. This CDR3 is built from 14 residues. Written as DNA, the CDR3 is TGTGCCAGCAGCACGGACAGGGGACGGCAGCCCCAGCATTTT. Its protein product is CASSTDRGRQPQHF.

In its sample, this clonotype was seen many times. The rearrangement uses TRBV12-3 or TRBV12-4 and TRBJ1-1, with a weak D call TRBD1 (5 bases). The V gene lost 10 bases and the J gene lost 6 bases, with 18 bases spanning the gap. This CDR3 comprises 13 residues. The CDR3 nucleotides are TGTGCCACCCTTATTGGGGGAGGCCCTGAAGCTTTCTTT. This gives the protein CATLIGGGPEAFF.

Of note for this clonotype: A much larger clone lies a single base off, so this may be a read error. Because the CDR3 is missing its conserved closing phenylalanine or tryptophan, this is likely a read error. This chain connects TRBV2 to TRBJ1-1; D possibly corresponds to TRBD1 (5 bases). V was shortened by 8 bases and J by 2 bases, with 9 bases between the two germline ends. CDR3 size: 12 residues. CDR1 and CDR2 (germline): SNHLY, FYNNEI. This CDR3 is CASGQTNTEAFS. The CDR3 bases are TGTGCCAGCGGACAAACTAACACTGAAGCTTTCTCT.

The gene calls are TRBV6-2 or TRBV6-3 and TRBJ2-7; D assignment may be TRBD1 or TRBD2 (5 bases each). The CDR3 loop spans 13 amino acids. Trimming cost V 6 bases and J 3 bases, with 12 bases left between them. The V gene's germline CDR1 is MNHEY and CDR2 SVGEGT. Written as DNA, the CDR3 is TGTGCCAGCAGGAGGGACCTCAACTACGAGCAGTACTTC. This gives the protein CASRRDLNYEQYF.

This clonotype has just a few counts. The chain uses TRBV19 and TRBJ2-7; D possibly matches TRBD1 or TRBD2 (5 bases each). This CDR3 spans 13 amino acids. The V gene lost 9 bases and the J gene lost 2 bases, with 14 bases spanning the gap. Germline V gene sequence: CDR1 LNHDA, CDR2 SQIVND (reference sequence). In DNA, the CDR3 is TGTGCCAGCCGGGACCTCGGAGCCTACGAGCAGTACTTC. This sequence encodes CASRDLGAYEQYF.

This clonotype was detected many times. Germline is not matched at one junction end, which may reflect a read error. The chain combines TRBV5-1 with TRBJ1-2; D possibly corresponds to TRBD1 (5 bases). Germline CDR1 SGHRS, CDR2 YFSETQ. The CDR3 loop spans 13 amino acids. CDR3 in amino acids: CASSPGGGYGYTF. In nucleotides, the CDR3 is TGTGCCAGCAGTCCGGGGGGGGGCTATGGCTACACCTTC.

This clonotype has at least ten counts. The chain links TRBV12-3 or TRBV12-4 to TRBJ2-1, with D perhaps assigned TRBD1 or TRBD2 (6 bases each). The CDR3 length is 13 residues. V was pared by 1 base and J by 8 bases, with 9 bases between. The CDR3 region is CASSLEGGYEQFF. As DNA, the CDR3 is TGTGCCAGCAGTTTAGAGGGGGGCTATGAGCAGTTCTTC.

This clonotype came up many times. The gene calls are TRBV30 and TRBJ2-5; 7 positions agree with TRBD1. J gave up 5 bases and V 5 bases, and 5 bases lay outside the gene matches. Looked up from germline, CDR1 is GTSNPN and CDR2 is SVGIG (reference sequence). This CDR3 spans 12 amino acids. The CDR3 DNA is TGTGCCTGGGCGACAGGGCGGGAGACCCAGTACTTC. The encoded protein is CAWATGRETQYF.

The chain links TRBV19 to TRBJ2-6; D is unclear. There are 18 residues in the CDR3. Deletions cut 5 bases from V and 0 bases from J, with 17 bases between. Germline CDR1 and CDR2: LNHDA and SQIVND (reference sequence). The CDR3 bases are TGTGCCAGTAGTCCCGGCAACCCCCTTGGCTCTGGGGCCAACGTCCTGACTTTC. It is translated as CASSPGNPLGSGANVLTF.

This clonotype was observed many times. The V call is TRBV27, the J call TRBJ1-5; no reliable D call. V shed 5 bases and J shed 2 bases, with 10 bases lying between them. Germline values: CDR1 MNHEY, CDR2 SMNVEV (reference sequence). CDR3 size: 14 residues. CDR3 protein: CASSPGVGNQPQHF. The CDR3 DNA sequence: TGTGCCAGCAGTCCCGGGGTTGGCAATCAGCCCCAGCATTTT.

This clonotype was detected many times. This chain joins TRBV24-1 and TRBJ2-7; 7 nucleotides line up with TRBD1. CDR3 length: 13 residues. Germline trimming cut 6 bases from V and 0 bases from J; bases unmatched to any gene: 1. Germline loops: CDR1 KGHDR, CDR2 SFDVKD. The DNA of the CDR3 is TGTGCCACCAGTAGACAGGGCTCCTACGAGCAGTACTTC. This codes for CATSRQGSYEQYF.

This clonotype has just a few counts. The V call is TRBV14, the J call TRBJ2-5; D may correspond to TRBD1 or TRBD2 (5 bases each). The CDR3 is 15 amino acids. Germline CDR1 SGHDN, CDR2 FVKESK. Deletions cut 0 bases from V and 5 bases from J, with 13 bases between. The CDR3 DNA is TGTGCCAGCAGCCAAGAGTTCGCCTGGGGGGAGACCCAGTACTTC. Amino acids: CASSQEFAWGETQYF.

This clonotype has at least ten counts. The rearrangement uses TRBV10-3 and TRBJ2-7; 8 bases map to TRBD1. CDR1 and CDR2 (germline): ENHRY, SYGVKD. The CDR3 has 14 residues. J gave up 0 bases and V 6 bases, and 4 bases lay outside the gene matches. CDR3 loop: CAIRMTGASYEQYF. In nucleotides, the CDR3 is TGTGCCATCAGGATGACAGGGGCCTCCTACGAGCAGTACTTC.

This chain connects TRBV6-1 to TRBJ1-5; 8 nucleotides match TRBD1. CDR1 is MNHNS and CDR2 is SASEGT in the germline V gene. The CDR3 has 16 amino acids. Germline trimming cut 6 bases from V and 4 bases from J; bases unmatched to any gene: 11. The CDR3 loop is CASSQTGQGPNQPQHF. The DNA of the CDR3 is TGTGCCAGCAGCCAGACCGGACAGGGCCCTAATCAGCCCCAGCATTTT.

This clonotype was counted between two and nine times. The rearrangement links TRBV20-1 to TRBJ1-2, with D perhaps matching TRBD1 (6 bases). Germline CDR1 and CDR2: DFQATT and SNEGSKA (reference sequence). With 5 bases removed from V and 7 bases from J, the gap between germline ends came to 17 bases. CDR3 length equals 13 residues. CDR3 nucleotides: TGCAGTGCTGCGGACAGCGGCCACGGTGGCTACACCTTC. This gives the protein CSAADSGHGGYTF.

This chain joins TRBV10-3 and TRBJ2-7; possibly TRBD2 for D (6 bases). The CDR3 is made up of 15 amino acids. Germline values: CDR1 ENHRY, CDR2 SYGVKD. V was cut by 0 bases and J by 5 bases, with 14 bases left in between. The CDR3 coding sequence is TGTGCCATCAGTGAGTCCTGGACTAAGGACCACGAGCAGTACTTC. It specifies CAISESWTKDHEQYF.

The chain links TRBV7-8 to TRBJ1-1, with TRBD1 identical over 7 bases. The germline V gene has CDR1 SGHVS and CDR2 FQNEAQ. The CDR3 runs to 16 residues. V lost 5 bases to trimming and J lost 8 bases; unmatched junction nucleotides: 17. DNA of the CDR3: TGTGCCAGCAGCAACAGTTACAGGGGTTCCGATTGGGAAGCTTTCTTT. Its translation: CASSNSYRGSDWEAFF. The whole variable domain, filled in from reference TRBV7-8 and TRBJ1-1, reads GAGVSQSPRYKVAKRGQDVALRCDPISGHVSLFWYQQALGQGPEFLTYFQNEAQLDKSGLPSDRFFAERPEGSVSTLKIQRTQQEDSAVYLCASSNSYRGSDWEAFFGQGTRLTVV.

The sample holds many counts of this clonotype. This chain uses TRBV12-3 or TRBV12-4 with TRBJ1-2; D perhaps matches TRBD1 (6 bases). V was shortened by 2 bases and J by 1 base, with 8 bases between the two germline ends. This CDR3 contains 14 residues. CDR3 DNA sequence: TGTGCCAGCAGTTTAAGGGGGATTAACTATGGCTACACCTTC. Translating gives CASSLRGINYGYTF.

CDR3 in amino acids: CASGLVVTEGKFF. CDR3 DNA sequence: TGTGCTAGTGGTTTGGTAGTCACCGAGGGGAAGTTCTTC. The chain recombines TRBV12-5 with TRBJ2-1, with D perhaps given as TRBD1 or TRBD2 (5 bases each). V lost 0 bases and J 14 bases, leaving 14 bases between the germline ends. Germline V gene data show CDR1 as LGHNT and CDR2 as FRNRAP. This CDR3 has 13 amino acids. Based on the CDR3 plus reference TRBV12-5 and TRBJ2-1, the full variable domain is DARVTQTPRHKVTEMGQEVTMRCQPILGHNTVFWYRQTMMQGLELLAYFRNRAPLDDSGMPKDRFSAEMPDATLATLKIQPSEPRDSAVYFCASGLVVTEGKFFGPGTRLTVL.

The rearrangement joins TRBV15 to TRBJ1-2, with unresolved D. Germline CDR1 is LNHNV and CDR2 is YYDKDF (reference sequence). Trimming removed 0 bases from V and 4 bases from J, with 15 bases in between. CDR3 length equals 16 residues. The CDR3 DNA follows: TGTGCCACCAGCAGAGATTCAGGCCGCGTAGGCTATGGCTACACCTTC. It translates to CATSRDSGRVGYGYTF.

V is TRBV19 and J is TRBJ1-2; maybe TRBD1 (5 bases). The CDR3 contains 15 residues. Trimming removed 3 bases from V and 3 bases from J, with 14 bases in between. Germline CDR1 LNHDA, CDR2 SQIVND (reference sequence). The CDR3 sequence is CASSIPSTEHYGYTF. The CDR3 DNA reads TGTGCCAGTAGTATTCCGTCGACAGAACACTATGGCTACACCTTC.

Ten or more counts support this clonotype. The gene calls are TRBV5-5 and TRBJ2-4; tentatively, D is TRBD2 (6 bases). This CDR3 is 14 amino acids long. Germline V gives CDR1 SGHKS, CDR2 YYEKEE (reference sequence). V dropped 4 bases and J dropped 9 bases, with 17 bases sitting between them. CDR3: CASSAAGTEGIQYF. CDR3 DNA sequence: TGTGCCAGCAGCGCGGCCGGGACTGAAGGCATTCAGTACTTC.